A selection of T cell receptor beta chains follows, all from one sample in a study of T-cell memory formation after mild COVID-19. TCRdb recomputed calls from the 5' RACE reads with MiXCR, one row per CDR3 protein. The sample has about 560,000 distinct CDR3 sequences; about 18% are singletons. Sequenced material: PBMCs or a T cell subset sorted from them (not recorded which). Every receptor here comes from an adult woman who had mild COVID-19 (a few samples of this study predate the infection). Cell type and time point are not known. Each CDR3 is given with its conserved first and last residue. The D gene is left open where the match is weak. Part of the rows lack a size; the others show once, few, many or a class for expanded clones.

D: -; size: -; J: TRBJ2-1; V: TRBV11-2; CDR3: CASTGLNAVGVEQFF; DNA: TGTGCCAGCACGGGTCTAAACGCTGTGGGGGTTGAGCAGTTCTTC
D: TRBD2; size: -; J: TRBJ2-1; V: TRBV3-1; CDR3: CATLTSGGGNEQFF; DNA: TGTGCCACCTTGACTAGCGGGGGGGGCAATGAGCAGTTCTTC
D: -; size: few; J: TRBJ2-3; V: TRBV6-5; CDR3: CASSYYVGSDTQYF; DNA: TGTGCCAGCAGTTACTATGTGGGGTCGGATACGCAGTATTTT
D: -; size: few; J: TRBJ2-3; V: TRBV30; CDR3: CASVLRGASDTQYF; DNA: TGTGCCTCCGTATTACGGGGGGCTTCAGATACGCAGTATTTT
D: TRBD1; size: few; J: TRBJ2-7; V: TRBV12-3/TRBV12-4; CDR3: CASSLGPRTGAGDEQYF; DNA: TGTGCCAGCAGTTTAGGCCCCCGGACAGGGGCAGGCGACGAGCAGTACTTC
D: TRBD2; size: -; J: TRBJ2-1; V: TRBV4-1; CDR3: CASSERLAGGYYNEQFF; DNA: TGCGCCAGCAGCGAAAGACTAGCGGGGGGTTACTACAATGAGCAGTTCTTC
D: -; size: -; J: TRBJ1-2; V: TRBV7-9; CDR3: CASSLDVYGYTF; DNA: TGTGCCAGCAGCTTGGACGTCTATGGCTACACCTTC
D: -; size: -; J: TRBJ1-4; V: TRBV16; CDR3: CASSQSGNEKLFF; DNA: TGTGCCAGCAGCCAGAGCGGTAATGAAAAACTGTTTTTT
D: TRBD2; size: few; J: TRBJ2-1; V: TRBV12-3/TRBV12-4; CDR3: CASKSGRGGNEQFF; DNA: TGTGCCAGCAAGAGCGGGAGAGGGGGGAATGAGCAGTTCTTC
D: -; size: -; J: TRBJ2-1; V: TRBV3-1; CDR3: CASSQGTPRNEQFF; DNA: TGTGCCAGCAGCCAAGGGACCCCGCGGAATGAGCAGTTCTTC
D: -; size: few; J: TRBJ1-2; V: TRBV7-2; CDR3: CASSPQGLLNYGYTF; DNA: TGTGCCAGCAGCCCTCAGGGACTTCTAAACTATGGCTACACCTTC
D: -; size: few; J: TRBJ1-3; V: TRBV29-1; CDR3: CSARGGRNTIYF; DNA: TGCAGCGCTCGGGGAGGGAGAAACACCATATATTTT
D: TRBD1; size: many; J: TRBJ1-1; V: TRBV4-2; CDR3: CASSQAQTGGNTEAFF; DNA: TGTGCCAGCAGCCAAGCCCAGACAGGGGGGAACACTGAAGCTTTCTTT
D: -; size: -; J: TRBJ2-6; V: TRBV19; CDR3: CASSILSGANVLTF; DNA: TGTGCCAGTAGTATCCTCTCTGGGGCCAACGTCCTGACTTTC
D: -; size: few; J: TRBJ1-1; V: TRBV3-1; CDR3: CASSQPGTTEAFF; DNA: TGTGCCAGCAGCCAACCAGGGACCACTGAAGCTTTCTTT
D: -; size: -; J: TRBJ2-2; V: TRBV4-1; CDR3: CASSQAYTGGELFF; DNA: TGCGCCAGCAGCCAAGCTTATACAGGCGGGGAGCTGTTTTTT
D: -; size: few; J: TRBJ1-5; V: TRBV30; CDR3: CAWSMRGDQPQHF; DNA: TGTGCCTGGAGTATGAGGGGGGATCAGCCCCAGCATTTT
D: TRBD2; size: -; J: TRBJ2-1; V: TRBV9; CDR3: CASSVSGTSGPSSYNEQFF; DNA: TGTGCCAGCAGCGTAAGTGGGACTAGCGGCCCGAGCTCCTACAATGAGCAGTTCTTC
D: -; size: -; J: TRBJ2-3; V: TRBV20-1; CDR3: CSASDGDSNTQYF; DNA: TGCAGTGCTAGCGACGGGGACTCTAATACGCAGTATTTT
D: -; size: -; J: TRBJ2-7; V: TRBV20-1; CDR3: CSAVPASSYEQYF; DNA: TGCAGTGCCGTCCCTGCGAGCTCCTACGAGCAGTACTTC
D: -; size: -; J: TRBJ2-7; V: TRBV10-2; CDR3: CASSGILGYEQYF; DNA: TGCGCCAGCTCCGGGATCCTGGGGTACGAGCAGTACTTC